The 4 T cell receptor beta chains below were found in one sample sequenced in a study of T cells in Graves' hyperthyroidism and ophthalmopathy. The TCR beta CDR3 regions underwent amplification using RNA transcripts as the source. HTBI primers drove first-round RT-PCR of the TCR CDR3. TCRdb reanalysed the multiplex PCR reads using MiXCR and keeps one entry per CDR3 protein. The table includes under 200,000 distinct CDR3 sequences, about a tenth detected once. The source material was blood. The receptors here all came from a woman between 18 and 29 years old with Graves' hyperthyroidism that later progressed to Graves' ophthalmopathy.

Many counts were recorded for this clonotype. The rearrangement joins TRBV2 to TRBJ1-2; D uncertain. Germline V gene lookup returns CDR1 SNHLY and CDR2 FYNNEI. The CDR3 has 14 amino acids. V lost 2 bases and J 6 bases, leaving 13 bases between the germline ends. For the CDR3, the DNA is TGTGCCAGCAGTGAAAGAGGGTTTGGTGATGGCTACACCTTC. This gives the protein CASSERGFGDGYTF.

V and J are TRBV6-5 and TRBJ2-7; TRBD1 might be the D (6 bases). Germline V gene data show CDR1 as MNHEY and CDR2 as SVGAGI. The V end lost 2 bases, the J end lost 3 bases, and 14 bases lay between the germline ends. The CDR3 extends over 15 amino acids. The CDR3 DNA reads as TGTGCCAGCAGTTACCCCAGGGGCGCAGGCTACGAGCAGTACTTC. This gives the protein CASSYPRGAGYEQYF.

This clonotype was picked up a small number of times. CDR3 nucleotides: TGTGCCAGCAGCCCAACAGGGGAGGAGGGCTATGGCTACACCTTC. It translates to CASSPTGEEGYGYTF. V and J are TRBV6-1 and TRBJ1-2, with 7 bases that match TRBD1. V dropped 6 bases and J dropped 4; count of bases not matched to a gene: 11. The CDR3 covers 15 residues. Per the germline V gene, CDR1 is MNHNS and CDR2 is SASEGT.

The V and J genes are TRBV19 and TRBJ2-3; possibly TRBD1 or TRBD2 for D (5 bases each). V dropped 3 bases and J dropped 3 bases, with 13 bases sitting between them. This CDR3 is 15 amino acids long. Germline CDR1 LNHDA, CDR2 SQIVND (reference sequence). CDR3 DNA: TGTGCCAGTAGTATCGGGGCAGGGAATACAGATACGCAGTATTTT. This encodes CASSIGAGNTDTQYF.